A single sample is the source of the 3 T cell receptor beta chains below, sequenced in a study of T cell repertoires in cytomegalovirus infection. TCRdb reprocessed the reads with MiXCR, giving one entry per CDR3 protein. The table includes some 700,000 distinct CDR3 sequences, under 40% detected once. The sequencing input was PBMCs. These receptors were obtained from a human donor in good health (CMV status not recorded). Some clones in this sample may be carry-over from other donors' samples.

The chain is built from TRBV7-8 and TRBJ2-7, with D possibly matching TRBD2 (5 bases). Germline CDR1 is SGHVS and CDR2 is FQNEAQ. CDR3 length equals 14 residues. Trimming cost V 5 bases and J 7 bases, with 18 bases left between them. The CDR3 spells CASSAAGVTREQYF. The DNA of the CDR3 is TGTGCCAGCAGCGCCGCCGGGGTCACGCGAGAGCAGTACTTC.

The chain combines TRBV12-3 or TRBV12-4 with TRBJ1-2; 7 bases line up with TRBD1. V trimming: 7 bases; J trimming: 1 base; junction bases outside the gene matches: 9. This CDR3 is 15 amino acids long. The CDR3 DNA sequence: TGTGCCAGCATTCCGACAGGGACTCTTAACTATGGCTACACCTTC. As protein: CASIPTGTLNYGYTF.

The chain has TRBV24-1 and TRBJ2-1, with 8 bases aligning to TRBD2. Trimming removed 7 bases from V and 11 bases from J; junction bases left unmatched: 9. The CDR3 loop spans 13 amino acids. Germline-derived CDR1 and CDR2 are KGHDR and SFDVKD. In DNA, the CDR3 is TGTGCCACCAGGGGGGATGGCGGGAGGAAGCAGTTCTTC. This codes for CATRGDGGRKQFF.